Following are 8 T cell receptor beta chains from one sample sequenced in a study of blood T cell repertoires in COVID-19. Clones were sequenced by immunoSEQ multiplex PCR, and TCRdb holds only the in-frame ones, with some missing. The sample records about 280,000 clones, around nine tenths being singletons. The sample consisted of PBMCs or T cells enriched from blood (not recorded which). These receptors originate from a woman aged 40-49 years who had recovered from COVID-19.

This rearrangement joins TRBV4-2 to TRBJ2-3; 7 nucleotides line up with TRBD2. The germline V gene encodes CDR1 LGHNA and CDR2 YNFKEQ. V shed 0 bases and J 3 bases; nucleotides not matched to a gene: 3. This CDR3 spans 15 amino acids. CDR3: CASSQDGGRTDTQYF. DNA of the CDR3: TGTGCCAGCAGCCAAGATGGCGGGAGAACAGATACGCAGTATTTT.

The chain has TRBV6-5 and TRBJ1-5; the D gene is possibly TRBD1 (6 bases). V shed 7 bases and J shed 4 bases, with 14 bases lying between them. Looked up from germline, CDR1 is MNHEY and CDR2 is SVGAGI. The CDR3 extends over 14 amino acids. CDR3 protein: CASTKQGLNQPQHF. In DNA, the CDR3 is TGTGCCAGCACCAAACAGGGTTTGAATCAGCCCCAGCATTTT.

The chain recombines TRBV25-1 with TRBJ1-1, with D unclear. V was trimmed by 3 bases and J by 1 base, leaving 9 bases between them. The CDR3 is 14 residues long. Germline CDR1 reads MGHDK; CDR2 reads SYGVNS. The CDR3 region has the DNA TGTGCCAGCAGTGATTCGTGGGCGAACACTGAAGCTTTCTTT. Its protein is CASSDSWANTEAFF.

V and J are TRBV7-2 and TRBJ2-5, with D perhaps TRBD2 (7 bases). V was cut by 1 base and J by 3 bases, with 12 bases left in between. Germline loops: CDR1 SGHTA, CDR2 FQGNSA. This CDR3 spans 15 amino acids. The CDR3: CASSLESGGEETQYF. CDR3 coding DNA: TGTGCCAGCAGCTTAGAATCGGGGGGCGAAGAGACCCAGTACTTC.

Comment on this clone: The junction shows a germline mismatch at one end, possibly a read error. CDR3 residues: CASSLAGGPDEQYF. The CDR3 DNA sequence: TGTGCCAGCAGTTTAGCGGGAGGGCCGGACGAGCAGTACTTC. This chain uses TRBV7-2 with TRBJ2-7, with TRBD2 identical over 11 bases. There are 14 residues in the CDR3. Germline V gene lookup returns CDR1 SGHTA and CDR2 FQGNSA. The full variable domain, completed using reference TRBV7-2 and TRBJ2-7, is GAGVSQSPSNKVTEKGKDVELRCDPISGHTALYWYRQSLGQGLEFLIYFQGNSAPDKSGLPSDRFSAERTGGSVSTLTIQRTQQEDSAVYLCASSLAGGPDEQYFGPGTRLTVT.

The chain carries TRBV5-4 and TRBJ1-2; D not certain. CDR3 length equals 14 residues. Trimming shortened V by 4 bases and J by 4 bases, and 14 bases separated the two germline ends. The germline V gene has CDR1 SGHNT and CDR2 YYREEE (reference sequence). This chain's CDR3 is CASSGTAGSYGYTF. CDR3 in DNA: TGTGCCAGCAGCGGTACTGCGGGTTCCTATGGCTACACCTTC.

The chain joins TRBV19 to TRBJ2-7, with a tentative D call TRBD2 (5 bases). Per the germline V gene, CDR1 is LNHDA and CDR2 is SQIVND (reference sequence). The germline V and J ends were trimmed by 5 bases and 0 bases, with 17 bases remaining between them. The CDR3 loop spans 16 amino acids. As DNA, the CDR3 is TGTGCCAGTAGTCCGGGGTTGATAGGGCTCTCCTACGAGCAGTACTTC. The encoded protein is CASSPGLIGLSYEQYF. The full variable domain, with the rest looked up from reference TRBV19 and TRBJ2-7, is DGGITQSPKYLFRKEGQNVTLSCEQNLNHDAMYWYRQDPGQGLRLIYYSQIVNDFQKGDIAEGYSVSREKKESFPLTVTSAQKNPTAFYLCASSPGLIGLSYEQYFGPGTRLTVT.

CDR3 amino acids: CAISDRTGGGTDTQYF. The DNA for the CDR3 is TGTGCCATCAGTGACCGGACAGGGGGCGGCACAGATACGCAGTATTTT. This chain links TRBV10-3 with TRBJ2-3; 11 bases are shared with TRBD1. J was trimmed by 1 base and V by 3 bases; bases with no gene match: 3. Germline loops: CDR1 ENHRY, CDR2 SYGVKD. The CDR3 has 16 amino acids.